Listed below are T cell receptor beta chains from one sample, sequenced in a study of T-cell memory formation after mild COVID-19. In TCRdb, the 5' RACE reads were re-called with MiXCR into one record per CDR3 protein. The sample has a few hundred thousand distinct CDR3 sequences, just under 20% seen once. The specimen sequenced was PBMCs or a T cell subset sorted from them (not recorded which). The receptors derive from a man aged 18 to 35 who had mild COVID-19 (a few samples of this study predate the infection). Cell type and time point are not known. CDR3s include the opening cysteine and the closing phenylalanine or tryptophan. The D gene is left open where the match is weak. Only some rows state a clone size, as once, few, many or a class for expanded clones.

v_gene,d_gene,abundance,j_gene,CDR3aa,CDR3nt
TRBV4-1,.,.,TRBJ1-5,CASSQEGAGVSNQPQHF,TGCGCCAGCAGCCAAGAAGGGGCGGGGGTTAGCAATCAGCCCCAGCATTTT
TRBV7-2,TRBD1,.,TRBJ1-2,CASSSQTGDRVWGYTF,TGTGCCAGCAGCTCGCAAACGGGGGACAGGGTCTGGGGCTACACCTTC
TRBV2,.,.,TRBJ1-2,CASSEGSRNYGYTF,TGTGCCAGCAGTGAAGGGTCAAGGAACTATGGCTACACCTTC
TRBV28,.,.,TRBJ2-6,CASSLEGIGLTF,TGTGCCAGCAGTCTCGAGGGGATCGGCCTGACTTTC
TRBV10-3,.,few,TRBJ1-3,CAIGTQDGPGYGGGNTIYF,TGTGCCATCGGGACCCAAGACGGGCCGGGCTACGGGGGTGGAAACACCATATATTTT
TRBV4-3,.,few,TRBJ2-1,CASSQDSWTVEQFF,TGCGCCAGCAGCCAAGATTCTTGGACGGTTGAGCAGTTCTTC
TRBV6-6,.,few,TRBJ1-1,CASSYSVDLTEAFF,TGTGCCAGCAGTTACTCGGTGGACCTCACTGAAGCTTTCTTT
TRBV20-1,.,few,TRBJ2-2,CSAPRAGSNTGELFF,TGCAGTGCTCCCCGGGCGGGGTCGAACACCGGGGAGCTGTTTTTT
TRBV5-1,TRBD1,.,TRBJ2-5,CASSLDRSQETQYF,TGCGCCAGCAGCCTGGACAGGTCCCAAGAGACCCAGTACTTC
TRBV30,.,few,TRBJ1-2,CAWSAYGYTF,TGTGCCTGGAGTGCCTATGGCTACACCTTC
TRBV7-3,.,few,TRBJ2-7,CASFSADEQYF,TGTGCCAGCTTTTCCGCTGACGAGCAGTACTTC
TRBV7-6,TRBD2,.,TRBJ2-2,CASSPSGGGTGELFF,TGTGCCAGCAGCCCCAGCGGGGGGGGTACCGGGGAGCTGTTTTTT
TRBV20-1,.,.,TRBJ1-4,CSARDGASGEKLFF,TGCAGTGCTAGGGACGGGGCGTCTGGTGAAAAACTGTTTTTT
TRBV12-3/TRBV12-4,TRBD1,.,TRBJ1-6,CASAQGVFGSPLHF,TGTGCCAGCGCCCAGGGGGTATTTGGTTCACCCCTCCACTTT
TRBV4-3,.,.,TRBJ2-2,CASSQERNTGELFF,TGCGCCAGCAGCCAAGAGCGGAACACCGGGGAGCTGTTTTTT
TRBV9,TRBD1,.,TRBJ2-7,CASSSRQGTSYEQYF,TGTGCCAGCAGCTCACGACAGGGAACCTCCTACGAGCAGTACTTC
TRBV7-2,.,.,TRBJ1-1,CAGRPLLAFF,TGTGCCGGCAGACCCCTCTTGGCTTTCTTT
TRBV7-2,.,.,TRBJ2-3,CASSGRVADTQYF,TGTGCCAGCAGCGGGCGGGTGGCAGATACGCAGTATTTT
TRBV7-3,TRBD2,few,TRBJ2-1,CASSLGGALRAKDEQFF,TGTGCCAGCAGCCTCGGGGGGGCCTTAAGAGCAAAAGATGAGCAGTTCTTC
TRBV7-2,.,few,TRBJ1-1,CASSPRGTGMNTEAFF,TGTGCCAGCAGCCCTCGGGGTACCGGGATGAACACTGAAGCTTTCTTT
TRBV15,.,.,TRBJ2-1,CATSRGEGGRNEQFF,TGTGCCACCAGCAGAGGGGAGGGGGGGAGGAATGAGCAGTTCTTC
TRBV29-1,.,.,TRBJ1-6,CSVQQLGNNSPLHF,TGCAGCGTGCAGCAGTTGGGGAATAATTCACCCCTCCACTTT
TRBV23-1,.,.,TRBJ1-4,CASPMDEGRGKLFF,TGCGCCAGCCCCATGGATGAGGGAAGGGGAAAACTGTTTTTT
TRBV20-1,.,few,TRBJ2-2,CSARKPGNTGELFF,TGCAGTGCTAGAAAGCCCGGGAACACCGGGGAGCTGTTTTTT
TRBV20-1,.,.,TRBJ1-5,CSARDEQARQPQHF,TGCAGTGCTAGAGATGAACAAGCTCGGCAGCCCCAGCATTTT
TRBV7-6,.,many,TRBJ2-4,CASSSRVADGIQYF,TGTGCCAGCAGCTCTCGGGTGGCAGACGGCATTCAGTACTTC
TRBV20-1,.,.,TRBJ2-1,CSARGDDEQFF,TGCAGTGCTCGCGGGGACGATGAGCAGTTCTTC
TRBV5-1,.,.,TRBJ1-2,CASSLLWGRDDYTF,TGCGCCAGCAGCTTGCTATGGGGCAGGGATGACTACACCTTC
TRBV25-1,.,few,TRBJ1-4,CASAWGEKLFF,TGTGCCAGCGCCTGGGGAGAAAAACTGTTTTTT
TRBV19,.,.,TRBJ1-5,CASSMVRGEQPQHF,TGTGCCAGTAGTATGGTGAGGGGGGAACAGCCCCAGCATTTT
TRBV4-1,TRBD1,few,TRBJ2-3,CASSQEPHGQGSQYF,TGCGCCAGCAGCCAAGAACCCCATGGACAGGGGTCGCAGTATTTT
TRBV6-5,TRBD1,few,TRBJ2-7,CASSYRAGGSYEQYF,TGTGCCAGCAGTTACAGGGCAGGGGGCTCCTACGAGCAGTACTTC
TRBV20-1,.,few,TRBJ1-2,CSASDRRYGYTF,TGCAGTGCTTCAGACAGGCGTTATGGCTACACCTTC
TRBV6-2/TRBV6-3,TRBD1,.,TRBJ1-2,CATLGQLANYGYTF,TGTGCCACGTTGGGACAGCTGGCTAACTATGGCTACACCTTC
TRBV20-1,TRBD2,.,TRBJ2-5,CSARGGLAWETQYF,TGCAGTGCTAGGGGCGGACTAGCGTGGGAGACCCAGTACTTC
TRBV15,.,.,TRBJ2-6,CAASRDLVLRTSGANVLTF,TGTGCCGCCAGCAGAGATCTGGTTCTACGGACCTCTGGGGCCAACGTCCTGACTTTC
TRBV7-2,TRBD2,.,TRBJ2-1,CASSPLLAGSSYNEQFF,TGTGCCAGCAGCCCACTTTTAGCGGGGAGCTCCTACAATGAGCAGTTCTTC
TRBV25-1,TRBD2,few,TRBJ2-1,CASSVYYRGGNEQFF,TGTGCCAGCAGTGTTTACTATCGGGGAGGGAATGAGCAGTTCTTC
TRBV5-1,TRBD1,.,TRBJ1-4,CASSAQGGFTTNEKLFF,TGCGCCAGCAGCGCACAGGGGGGGTTCACAACTAATGAAAAACTGTTTTTT
TRBV15,.,few,TRBJ2-5,CATSGPGYQETQYF,TGTGCCACCAGCGGACCAGGTTACCAAGAGACCCAGTACTTC
TRBV7-9,.,.,TRBJ2-1,CASSLAWGSANEQFF,TGTGCCAGCAGCTTAGCGTGGGGGAGCGCCAATGAGCAGTTCTTC
TRBV4-2,.,.,TRBJ2-3,CASSQDKGRTDTQYF,TGTGCCAGCAGCCAAGATAAGGGCCGCACAGATACGCAGTATTTT
TRBV20-1,.,.,TRBJ2-3,CSAPMGVSSTDTQYF,TGCAGTGCCCCCATGGGGGTTTCTAGCACAGATACGCAGTATTTT
TRBV29-1,.,.,TRBJ1-1,CSVGRGDTEAFF,TGCAGCGTGGGGAGGGGAGACACTGAAGCTTTCTTT
TRBV6-2/TRBV6-3,TRBD1,few,TRBJ1-6,CASSYPQGENSPLHF,TGTGCCAGCAGTTACCCACAGGGGGAGAATTCACCCCTCCACTTT
TRBV7-9,.,.,TRBJ2-5,CASSIMRETQYF,TGTGCCAGCAGCATTATGCGGGAGACCCAGTACTTC
TRBV7-9,.,.,TRBJ2-7,CASQGSYEQYF,TGTGCCAGCCAGGGGTCCTACGAGCAGTACTTC
TRBV11-2,.,.,TRBJ1-2,CASSTRDSVVYGYTF,TGTGCCAGCAGCACCCGCGACAGCGTAGTCTATGGCTACACCTTC
TRBV9,.,.,TRBJ2-3,CASSVGASFDTQYF,TGTGCCAGCAGCGTAGGAGCTAGCTTCGACACGCAGTATTTT
TRBV7-6,.,.,TRBJ2-5,CASSLQRETQYF,TGTGCCAGCAGCCTCCAAAGGGAGACCCAGTACTTC
TRBV7-2,TRBD2,few,TRBJ2-3,CASSLFGLAGVDTQYF,TGTGCCAGCAGCTTATTCGGACTAGCGGGAGTAGATACGCAGTATTTT